This is a list of T cell receptor beta chains from one sample in a study of blood T cell repertoires in COVID-19. Here immunoSEQ multiplex PCR was the method, and the copy in TCRdb shows in-frame clones only, minus some. The sample holds 200,000 to 250,000 clones, 85% to 90% seen once. The sample taken for sequencing was peripheral blood. The source of these receptors is an elderly man with acute or convalescent COVID-19. Each CDR3 is given with its conserved first and last residue. A D gene is named only where the DNA matches it firmly. Only some rows state a clone size, as once, few, many or a class for expanded clones.

cdr3_length: 14
j_call: TRBJ1-4
d_call: -
clone_size: -
v_call: TRBV2
cdr3_aa: CASSGQGKGEKLFF
cdr3_nt: TGTGCCAGCAGCGGTCAGGGGAAGGGTGAAAAACTGTTTTTT

cdr3_length: 17
j_call: TRBJ2-3
d_call: TRBD2
clone_size: -
v_call: TRBV5-1
cdr3_aa: CASSLSASGTITDTQYF
cdr3_nt: TGCGCCAGCAGCTTGTCGGCTAGCGGGACTATCACAGATACGCAGTATTTT

cdr3_length: 13
j_call: TRBJ2-7
d_call: TRBD1
clone_size: -
v_call: TRBV6-5
cdr3_aa: CASRGTGGNEQYF
cdr3_nt: TGTGCCAGCAGAGGGACAGGGGGTAACGAGCAGTACTTC

cdr3_length: 16
j_call: TRBJ1-3
d_call: -
clone_size: -
v_call: TRBV4-3
cdr3_aa: CASSQKEAVGGNTIYF
cdr3_nt: TGCGCCAGCAGCCAAAAGGAGGCGGTCGGTGGAAACACCATATATTTT

cdr3_length: 14
j_call: TRBJ1-6
d_call: TRBD1
clone_size: -
v_call: TRBV28
cdr3_aa: CASREGAANSPLHF
cdr3_nt: TGTGCCAGCAGGGAGGGGGCGGCTAATTCACCCCTCCACTTT

cdr3_length: 14
j_call: TRBJ2-7
d_call: -
clone_size: -
v_call: TRBV7-9
cdr3_aa: CASSPSGLLSEQYF
cdr3_nt: TGTGCCAGCAGCCCGAGCGGGTTGCTGAGCGAGCAGTACTTC

cdr3_length: 17
j_call: TRBJ2-5
d_call: TRBD2
clone_size: -
v_call: TRBV2
cdr3_aa: CASSEAKASGSRETQYF
cdr3_nt: TGTGCCAGCAGTGAAGCGAAGGCTAGCGGGAGCAGGGAGACCCAGTACTTC

cdr3_length: 14
j_call: TRBJ1-4
d_call: TRBD1
clone_size: -
v_call: TRBV19
cdr3_aa: CASNPQGANEKLFF
cdr3_nt: TGTGCCAGTAATCCGCAGGGGGCTAATGAAAAACTGTTTTTT

cdr3_length: 13
j_call: TRBJ1-5
d_call: TRBD1
clone_size: once
v_call: TRBV9
cdr3_aa: CASSGQGGQPQHF
cdr3_nt: TGTGCCAGCAGCGGACAGGGAGGACAGCCCCAGCATTTT

cdr3_length: 17
j_call: TRBJ2-3
d_call: TRBD2
clone_size: -
v_call: TRBV5-1
cdr3_aa: CASSKGTTRSSTDTQYF
cdr3_nt: TGCGCCAGCAGCAAAGGGACTACCAGATCTAGCACAGATACGCAGTATTTT

cdr3_length: 15
j_call: TRBJ2-3
d_call: -
clone_size: -
v_call: TRBV10-3
cdr3_aa: CAISEGVLSTDTQYF
cdr3_nt: TGTGCCATCAGTGAAGGAGTACTCAGCACAGATACGCAGTATTTT

cdr3_length: 14
j_call: TRBJ2-2
d_call: -
clone_size: -
v_call: TRBV6-1
cdr3_aa: CASTDISNTGELFF
cdr3_nt: TGTGCCAGCACGGACATCTCGAACACCGGGGAGCTGTTTTTT

cdr3_length: 16
j_call: TRBJ1-3
d_call: -
clone_size: -
v_call: TRBV5-6
cdr3_aa: CASSVGRISSGNTIYF
cdr3_nt: TGTGCCAGCAGCGTCGGGAGGATTTCTTCTGGAAACACCATATATTTT

cdr3_length: 11
j_call: TRBJ2-3
d_call: -
clone_size: -
v_call: TRBV12-5
cdr3_aa: CASGLRDTQYF
cdr3_nt: TGTGCTAGTGGTTTACGGGATACGCAGTATTTT

cdr3_length: 15
j_call: TRBJ2-3
d_call: -
clone_size: -
v_call: TRBV14
cdr3_aa: CASSRLGASTDTQYF
cdr3_nt: TGTGCCAGCAGCCGATTGGGAGCTAGCACAGATACGCAGTATTTT

cdr3_length: 13
j_call: TRBJ2-7
d_call: -
clone_size: few
v_call: TRBV6-5
cdr3_aa: CASRRDGSYEQYF
cdr3_nt: TGTGCCAGCAGGCGGGACGGATCCTACGAGCAGTACTTC

cdr3_length: 16
j_call: TRBJ2-2
d_call: -
clone_size: few
v_call: TRBV11-2
cdr3_aa: CASSLVGVGGTGELFF
cdr3_nt: TGTGCCAGCAGCTTAGTCGGGGTGGGTGGCACCGGGGAGCTGTTTTTT

cdr3_length: 15
j_call: TRBJ2-5
d_call: TRBD1
clone_size: -
v_call: TRBV19
cdr3_aa: CASSTGTGGKETQYF
cdr3_nt: TGTGCCAGTAGTACCGGGACAGGGGGCAAAGAGACCCAGTACTTC

cdr3_length: 14
j_call: TRBJ1-5
d_call: TRBD1
clone_size: -
v_call: TRBV28
cdr3_aa: CASTRTGRNQPQHF
cdr3_nt: TGTGCCAGCACCAGGACAGGCCGCAATCAGCCCCAGCATTTT

cdr3_length: 14
j_call: TRBJ1-6
d_call: -
clone_size: -
v_call: TRBV24-1
cdr3_aa: CATSERGNNSPLHF
cdr3_nt: TGTGCCACCAGTGAGAGGGGGAACAATTCACCCCTCCACTTT

cdr3_length: 13
j_call: TRBJ1-1
d_call: -
clone_size: -
v_call: TRBV18
cdr3_aa: CASSPFQQAEAFF
cdr3_nt: TGTGCCAGCTCACCATTCCAACAAGCTGAAGCTTTCTTT

cdr3_length: 15
j_call: TRBJ2-7
d_call: TRBD1
clone_size: few
v_call: TRBV6-5
cdr3_aa: CASSYSYRGSYEQYF
cdr3_nt: TGTGCCAGCAGTTACTCTTACAGGGGCTCCTACGAGCAGTACTTC

cdr3_length: 15
j_call: TRBJ2-3
d_call: -
clone_size: -
v_call: TRBV7-8
cdr3_aa: CASSLNRARGDTQYF
cdr3_nt: TGTGCCAGCAGCTTAAACAGGGCCCGGGGAGATACGCAGTATTTT

cdr3_length: 16
j_call: TRBJ2-4
d_call: -
clone_size: -
v_call: TRBV3-1/TRBV3-2
cdr3_aa: CASSQASAAAKNIQYF
cdr3_nt: TGTGCCAGCAGCCAAGCGTCAGCGGCAGCCAAAAACATTCAGTACTTC

cdr3_length: 20
j_call: TRBJ2-5
d_call: TRBD2
clone_size: -
v_call: TRBV5-4
cdr3_aa: CASSLAHWSGRSPSPETQYF
cdr3_nt: TGTGCCAGCAGCTTGGCCCACTGGAGCGGGAGGTCCCCCTCCCCAGAGACCCAGTACTTC

cdr3_length: 14
j_call: TRBJ2-1
d_call: TRBD2
clone_size: -
v_call: TRBV7-6
cdr3_aa: CASSLTGGYVEQFF
cdr3_nt: TGTGCCAGCAGCTTGACGGGAGGATATGTTGAGCAGTTCTTC

cdr3_length: 15
j_call: TRBJ1-2
d_call: -
clone_size: -
v_call: TRBV18
cdr3_aa: CASSPDTSSNYGYTF
cdr3_nt: TGTGCCAGCTCACCAGACACCTCTTCTAACTATGGCTACACCTTC

cdr3_length: 14
j_call: TRBJ2-7
d_call: TRBD1
clone_size: few
v_call: TRBV7-9
cdr3_aa: CASTLTGTGYEQYF
cdr3_nt: TGTGCCAGCACCCTGACAGGGACGGGGTACGAGCAGTACTTC

cdr3_length: 17
j_call: TRBJ1-6
d_call: -
clone_size: -
v_call: TRBV28
cdr3_aa: CASEKGSGASYNSPLHF
cdr3_nt: TGTGCCAGCGAAAAGGGGAGCGGGGCCTCCTATAATTCACCCCTCCACTTT

cdr3_length: 16
j_call: TRBJ2-2
d_call: -
clone_size: -
v_call: TRBV19
cdr3_aa: CASSIAPGVNTGELFF
cdr3_nt: TGTGCCAGTAGTATAGCCCCGGGAGTCAACACCGGGGAGCTGTTTTTT

cdr3_length: 15
j_call: TRBJ2-1
d_call: -
clone_size: -
v_call: TRBV5-4
cdr3_aa: CASSGAGGGYNEQFF
cdr3_nt: TGTGCCAGCAGCGGAGCGGGCGGAGGGTACAATGAGCAGTTCTTC

cdr3_length: 14
j_call: TRBJ1-4
d_call: -
clone_size: once
v_call: TRBV2
cdr3_aa: CASSGQVVNEKLFF
cdr3_nt: TGTGCCAGCAGTGGTCAGGTGGTTAATGAAAAACTGTTTTTT

cdr3_length: 14
j_call: TRBJ2-5
d_call: -
clone_size: -
v_call: TRBV5-1
cdr3_aa: CASSLAPGLPLQYF
cdr3_nt: TGCGCCAGCAGCTTGGCACCGGGACTGCCCCTTCAGTACTTC

cdr3_length: 17
j_call: TRBJ2-1
d_call: TRBD2
clone_size: -
v_call: TRBV19
cdr3_aa: CASSIQGLAGGPNEQFF
cdr3_nt: TGTGCCAGTAGTATTCAGGGACTAGCGGGAGGACCCAATGAGCAGTTCTTC

cdr3_length: 14
j_call: TRBJ2-1
d_call: TRBD1
clone_size: few
v_call: TRBV7-2
cdr3_aa: CASRPDRGYNEQFF
cdr3_nt: TGTGCCAGCAGACCTGACAGGGGTTACAATGAGCAGTTCTTC

cdr3_length: 14
j_call: TRBJ2-7
d_call: -
clone_size: -
v_call: TRBV18
cdr3_aa: CASSPRGGGDEQYF
cdr3_nt: TGTGCCAGCTCACCTAGAGGGGGTGGGGACGAGCAGTACTTC

cdr3_length: 14
j_call: TRBJ2-3
d_call: TRBD2
clone_size: -
v_call: TRBV6-5
cdr3_aa: CASRGAGGQDTQYF
cdr3_nt: TGTGCCAGCAGGGGAGCGGGGGGTCAGGATACGCAGTATTTT

cdr3_length: 16
j_call: TRBJ2-5
d_call: TRBD1
clone_size: -
v_call: TRBV28
cdr3_aa: CASSLGRNRGRETQYF
cdr3_nt: TGTGCCAGCAGTTTAGGCCGGAACAGGGGGAGGGAGACCCAGTACTTC

cdr3_length: 16
j_call: TRBJ1-5
d_call: TRBD1
clone_size: -
v_call: TRBV28
cdr3_aa: CATRGETGLGNQPQHF
cdr3_nt: TGTGCCACTCGGGGAGAGACAGGGTTGGGAAATCAGCCCCAGCATTTT

cdr3_length: 16
j_call: TRBJ2-1
d_call: -
clone_size: -
v_call: TRBV27
cdr3_aa: CASRPKGGWGDNEQFF
cdr3_nt: TGTGCCAGCAGACCCAAGGGAGGTTGGGGGGACAATGAGCAGTTCTTC

cdr3_length: 14
j_call: TRBJ1-2
d_call: -
clone_size: -
v_call: TRBV19
cdr3_aa: CASSTGVRGIGYTF
cdr3_nt: TGTGCCAGTAGTACTGGGGTGCGGGGAATTGGCTACACCTTC

cdr3_length: 15
j_call: TRBJ2-2
d_call: TRBD2
clone_size: -
v_call: TRBV7-3
cdr3_aa: CASSLAGDGTGELFF
cdr3_nt: TGTGCCAGCAGCTTAGCGGGAGACGGAACCGGGGAGCTGTTTTTT

cdr3_length: 16
j_call: TRBJ2-1
d_call: TRBD2
clone_size: few
v_call: TRBV27
cdr3_aa: CASSLKASGSSNEQFF
cdr3_nt: TGTGCCAGCAGTTTAAAGGCTAGCGGGAGTTCAAATGAGCAGTTCTTC

cdr3_length: 15
j_call: TRBJ1-2
d_call: TRBD1
clone_size: -
v_call: TRBV28
cdr3_aa: CASSLSNRGHYGYTF
cdr3_nt: TGTGCCAGCAGTTTAAGCAACAGGGGCCACTATGGCTACACCTTC

cdr3_length: 15
j_call: TRBJ1-4
d_call: TRBD1
clone_size: -
v_call: TRBV7-9
cdr3_aa: CASSIRDSINEKLFF
cdr3_nt: TGTGCCAGCAGCATAAGGGACAGTATTAATGAAAAACTGTTTTTT

cdr3_length: 16
j_call: TRBJ1-3
d_call: -
clone_size: -
v_call: TRBV25-1
cdr3_aa: CASSESTGYTGNTIYF
cdr3_nt: TGTGCCAGCAGTGAATCAACAGGGTATACTGGAAACACCATATATTTT